This T cell receptor beta chain was profiled in a study of T cell responses to AZD1222 COVID-19 vaccine. Background on the study: Pooling covered second doses at about 4 or about 12 weeks. Overall study results and limits: Along spike, vaccine-associated CD4 TCRs were found throughout, with dominance at 160-218 and 743-854. In all cases, repertoires were sampled only after the peak T cell response. Clonal diversity was possibly underestimated, and the donors were mostly white British, with more females.

Sequencing used immunoSEQ multiplex PCR; TCRdb keeps in-frame clones, though not all of them. The sample lists more than 100,000 clones, roughly 87% occurring once. With regard to this clone: Antigen specificity is unknown.

Germline CDR1 and CDR2: SGHAT and FQNNGV. Deletions cut 5 bases from V and 0 bases from J, with 11 bases between. The CDR3 is 15 amino acids. The V gene is TRBV11-2, the J gene TRBJ2-1, with unresolved D. The clonotype comes from an adult in good health. The material sequenced was peripheral blood, taken on day 0 of AZD1222 vaccination. CDR3 in amino acids: CASSLQSSSYNEQFF. The CDR3 DNA follows: TGTGCCAGCAGCCTACAATCGAGCTCCTACAATGAGCAGTTCTTC.